Reported below is one T cell receptor (beta chain). There are a few counts of this clone. This receptor's antigen is unknown. The record has no base qualities; no much larger clone is one base away. The sample is drawn from a study of T cell responses to AZD1222 COVID-19 vaccine (dated by TCRdb to the early 2020s). For context, the study as a whole: A total of 233 trial participants underwent TCR sequencing, of whom about 200 had received two doses of AZD1222 and some 25 had received two doses of the MenACWY control vaccine. Enrollment into the trials was organized by age into subgroups of 18-55, 56-69 and 70-plus years, and those subgroups contained approximately 160, 26 and 62 TCR-sequenced participants, respectively. Beyond this particular receptor, the publication reports: The 56-69-year group was small, and its depth increase did not reach significance, likely because of low power. Vaccine-associated CD4 TCRs spanned the whole spike protein, with dominant responses in regions 160-218 and 743-854. Reportedly, close to half of the unique spike-specific TCRs recognized epitopes lying outside the regions that are mutated in the B.1.351 and B.1.1.7 variants. Because no samples from the day 14 peak response were available, repertoires could be characterized only after the peak T cell response. Participants were mostly white British, with more females than males. The authors suggested clonal diversity may have been underestimated. Conclusions about previously exposed vaccinees are limited, since just a handful of AZD1222 recipients were seropositive for SARS-CoV-2 at baseline. After two AZD1222 doses, spike-specific TCR breadth and depth were significantly higher than at day 0 and than in MenACWY recipients.

The CDR3 has 14 amino acids, counting the end cysteine and phenylalanine. Only the CDR3 DNA stays, 42 bases, in frame from base 1. The germline V gene provides CDR1 SGHAT and CDR2 FQNNGV. At the junction V is shortened by 0 bases and J by 4 bases, with 9 bases in between. The CDR3 regions of human TCRbeta chains were analyzed by immunosequencing. The authors' pipeline ran thus. TCRs in the repertoires were compared against a reference library of SARS-CoV-2-specific TCRs that had been generated with the MIRA antigen-specificity platform. Breadth meant the fraction of unique TCRs that were SARS-CoV-2-associated, whereas depth meant the fraction of total T cells that were SARS-CoV-2-associated. Each spike-specific TCR was assigned to its reactive spike region and to a CD4 or CD8 class using the MIRA data. Log10-transformed breadth and depth values were compared by one-way ANOVA with Sidak's multiple comparisons tests. This immuneACCESS table, as held by TCRdb, lists in-frame sequences with V and J called but not all clones. Of the missing ones, under half trace to an unresolved V gene in checked studies; the others have no known cause. The DNA was the basis for D and trimming; V, J and clone size are from that table. For this sample there are tens of thousands of clones; roughly 86% appear just once. Together, the top ten hold less than 9% of the sample.

The meaning of the sample's time point label: about 28 days (+/-7) after the second vaccine dose. Because spike-specific TCR depth and breadth did not differ between the two schedules, AZD1222 recipients who got a second dose at roughly 4 weeks were pooled with those who got a second dose at roughly 12 weeks. Vaccinee samples came from UK trials COV001 and COV002, including a single-blind randomized controlled phase 2/3 trial of AZD1222 (ChAdOx1 nCoV-19) in healthy adults. For TCRbeta chain sequencing, PBMC samples were collected from trial participants at day 0 and at day 28 after the second dose.

The sample consisted of peripheral blood, taken 28 days after the second AZD1222 dose. The sequence was collected from an adult who received the AZD1222 COVID-19 vaccine. The chain couples TRBV11-2 to TRBJ1-2; the D segment could be TRBD1, given 5 matching bases. The bases are TGTGCCAGCAGCTTAGAAGGGGACGTCTATGGCTACACCTTC. Its translation reads: CASSLEGDVYGYTF.